Following are 32 T cell receptor beta chains from one sample sequenced in a study of T cell repertoires in cytomegalovirus infection. TCRdb re-derived calls from the reads in MiXCR, one entry per CDR3 protein. The sample holds over 150,000 distinct CDR3 sequences; 13% to 15% are singletons and the top ten take 27%. The sequencing input was PBMCs. These receptors were collected from a human donor in good health (CMV status not recorded). Some clones in this sample may be carry-over from other donors' samples.

This clonotype was counted only a few times. V usage is TRBV5-1 and J usage is TRBJ2-6; D remains unclear. CDR3 length equals 15 residues. Germline V lookup: CDR1 SGHRS, CDR2 YFSETQ. V shed 5 bases and J shed 2 bases, with 11 bases lying between them. As DNA, the CDR3 is TGCGCCAGCAGACGCGCCCGGGCTGGGGCCAACGTCCTGACTTTC. Translation gives CASRRARAGANVLTF. Together with reference TRBV5-1 and TRBJ2-6, the CDR3 gives the full variable domain: KAGVTQTPRYLIKTRGQQVTLSCSPISGHRSVSWYQQTPGQGLQFLFEYFSETQRNKGNFPGRFSGRQFSNSRSEMNVSTLELGDSALYLCASRRARAGANVLTFGAGSRLTVL.

The chain employs TRBV6-5 and TRBJ2-2; D gene ambiguous. The length of the CDR3 is 16 residues. Germline CDR1 reads MNHEY; CDR2 reads SVGAGI. Deletions cut 5 bases from V and 4 bases from J, with 17 bases between. In DNA form, the CDR3 reads TGTGCCAGCAGTCCTAATTTTGTTATGGGCACCGGGGAGCTGTTTTTT. It translates to CASSPNFVMGTGELFF.

This clonotype came up a few times. The rearrangement uses TRBV7-2 and TRBJ2-7; D is undetermined. Trimming removed 4 bases from V and 2 bases from J, with 9 bases in between. The CDR3 covers 13 residues. Germline assignment: CDR1 SGHTA and CDR2 FQGNSA. CDR3 sequence: CASSWAGPYEQYF. The DNA of the CDR3 is TGTGCCAGCAGCTGGGCCGGGCCCTACGAGCAGTACTTC.

Only a few counts were recorded for this clonotype. This sequence joins TRBV4-3 and TRBJ1-2; D not resolved. Trimming removed 0 bases from V and 2 bases from J, with 4 bases in between. Germline CDR1 LGHNA, CDR2 YSLEER. The CDR3 is made up of 13 amino acids. The CDR3 sequence: CASSQEQNYGYTF. CDR3 sequence (DNA): TGCGCCAGCAGCCAAGAACAGAACTATGGCTACACCTTC.

The V gene is TRBV10-3, the J gene TRBJ1-2; D remains ambiguous. The V gene's germline CDR1 is ENHRY and CDR2 SYGVKD. The ends were cut back, 2 bases at V and 8 bases at J, with 9 bases in the middle. The CDR3 spans 12 residues. The DNA of the CDR3 is TGTGCCATCAGTGAGGGGATGGGAGGCTACACCTTC. Protein product: CAISEGMGGYTF.

In this sample, this clonotype turned up many times. The genes are TRBV15 and TRBJ2-1; 7 nucleotides align to TRBD2. The germline V gene has CDR1 LNHNV and CDR2 YYDKDF (reference sequence). The CDR3 totals 14 residues. With 4 bases clipped from V and 9 bases from J, the junction kept 9 bases outside the gene matches. The CDR3 is CATSTRWGGSEQFF. DNA of the CDR3: TGTGCCACCAGCACTCGCTGGGGCGGGAGTGAGCAGTTCTTC.

This chain uses TRBV12-3 or TRBV12-4 with TRBJ1-1; 8 nucleotides align to TRBD1. This CDR3 is built from 15 residues. Trimming took 6 bases from V and 0 from J; bases not matched to a gene: 6. CDR3 bases: TGTGCCAGCAGCTCGGGACAGGACATGAACACTGAAGCTTTCTTT. This gives the protein CASSSGQDMNTEAFF.

The chain carries TRBV11-2 and TRBJ2-7; 7 positions match TRBD1. This CDR3 has 15 residues. With 4 bases clipped from V and 1 base from J, the junction kept 7 bases outside the gene matches. Germline CDR1 is SGHAT and CDR2 is FQNNGV. The CDR3 sequence is CASSSNRDSSYEQYF. The CDR3, as DNA: TGTGCCAGCAGCTCTAACCGGGACAGTTCCTACGAGCAGTACTTC.

This clonotype was recorded at least ten times. The V gene is TRBV7-9, the J gene TRBJ2-3, with 8 bases aligning to TRBD1. The CDR3 is 15 residues long. Germline-derived CDR1 and CDR2 are SEHNR and FQNEAQ (reference sequence). J was trimmed by 0 bases and V by 6 bases; bases with no gene match: 5. The DNA for the CDR3 is TGTGCCAGCAGTTACCGGACAGGGAGCACAGATACGCAGTATTTT. Its protein is CASSYRTGSTDTQYF.

This clonotype was detected ten times or more. V usage is TRBV6-1 and J usage is TRBJ1-2; D remains ambiguous. Germline CDR1 MNHNS, CDR2 SASEGT. Trimming removed 6 bases at V and 3 bases at J, with 17 bases between. This CDR3 is built from 15 residues. The CDR3 is CASSPGGGGHYGYTF. The CDR3, as DNA: TGTGCCAGCAGCCCTGGAGGAGGTGGGCACTATGGCTACACCTTC.

At least ten counts were recorded for this clonotype. The V gene is TRBV29-1, the J gene TRBJ2-7; 12 nucleotides line up with TRBD1. J gave up 3 bases and V 7 bases, and 10 bases lay outside the gene matches. The CDR3 spans 15 residues. Germline lookup yields CDR1 SQVTM and CDR2 ANQGSEA. The CDR3 DNA sequence: TGCAGCGCAAAAATTGGGACAGGGGGCAGCTACGAGCAGTACTTC. Its protein product is CSAKIGTGGSYEQYF.

This clonotype has ten or more counts. The V and J genes are TRBV12-3 or TRBV12-4 and TRBJ1-3; 7 positions agree with TRBD1. The CDR3 length is 15 residues. V was clipped by 6 bases and J by 3 bases; unmatched bases: 8. In nucleotides, the CDR3 is TGTGCCAGCAGCTCAGACAGGGTGGATGGAAACACCATATATTTT. Protein: CASSSDRVDGNTIYF.

This clonotype was recorded many times. The DNA of the CDR3 is TGTGCCAGCAGCTTAGGACGTAGCAGGGGAAGGAACTATGGCTACACCTTC. It yields the protein CASSLGRSRGRNYGYTF. The chain recombines TRBV7-2 with TRBJ1-2; the D gene is possibly TRBD1 (6 bases). Germline V CDR1 and CDR2: SGHTA, FQGNSA. The CDR3 is 17 amino acids. V lost 1 base and J lost 2, with 17 bases in between.

J is TRBJ2-3 and V is TRBV6-4, with TRBD1 as a possible D gene (6 bases). CDR3 size: 16 residues. The V end was cut by 0 bases, the J end by 3 bases, with 13 bases between. From germline, CDR1 is MRHNA and CDR2 SNTAGT. CDR3 in amino acids: CASSDSPGHGTDTQYF. CDR3 sequence (DNA): TGTGCCAGCAGTGACTCCCCGGGACACGGGACAGATACGCAGTATTTT.

This clonotype occurred many times. The rearrangement links TRBV7-2 to TRBJ2-6; possible D gene TRBD1, 6 bases. Trimming stripped 5 bases from V and 1 base from J, with 9 bases between. The length of the CDR3 is 15 residues. Germline CDR1 is SGHTA and CDR2 is FQGNSA. CDR3 residues: CASSIQGSGANVLTF. For the CDR3, the DNA is TGTGCCAGCAGCATTCAGGGGTCTGGGGCCAACGTCCTGACTTTC.

This clonotype was picked up many times. This chain links TRBV7-2 with TRBJ2-7; perhaps TRBD2 as D (6 bases). The germline V gene has CDR1 SGHTA and CDR2 FQGNSA. Between the trimmed V and J ends, which lost 0 bases and 0 bases, there was a span of 6 bases. The CDR3 is 14 amino acids. The CDR3 DNA is TGTGCCAGCAGCTTAGCGGAGGGCTCCTACGAGCAGTACTTC. It translates to CASSLAEGSYEQYF.

This clonotype was detected ten times or more. The DNA of the CDR3 is TGTGCCAGCAGCTTAAGATTAGCGGCCTCCTACGAGCAGTACTTC. As protein: CASSLRLAASYEQYF. The chain has TRBV7-2 and TRBJ2-7; possible D gene TRBD2, 6 bases. V lost 2 bases and J lost 0, with 11 bases in between. The CDR3 runs 15 residues. Germline V gene lookup returns CDR1 SGHTA and CDR2 FQGNSA.

The chain recombines TRBV12-3 or TRBV12-4 with TRBJ1-6; D uncertain. The CDR3 extends over 14 amino acids. V was cut by 1 base and J by 7 bases, with 8 bases left in between. The CDR3 is CASSLGRENSPLHF. CDR3 nucleotide sequence: TGTGCCAGCAGTTTAGGGCGGGAGAATTCACCCCTCCACTTT.

About this clonotype itself: A much larger clonotype is one base distant, so this may be a read error. This chain uses TRBV4-2 with TRBJ1-5; D is uncertain. Germline V gene data show CDR1 as LGHNA and CDR2 as YNFKEQ. Trimming pared 0 bases from V and 4 bases from J, leaving 16 bases between. The CDR3 has 17 amino acids. This CDR3 is CASSQDVVERQNQPQHF. CDR3 nucleotide sequence: TGTGCCAGCAGCCAAGATGTTGTCGAAAGGCAGAATCAGCCCCAGCATTTT.

About this clonotype: Being one base from a much bigger clone, this may be a read error. The rearrangement links TRBV7-2 to TRBJ2-1; weak D call: TRBD2 (5 bases). This CDR3 has 11 amino acids. Trimming took off 6 bases at V and 9 bases at J, with 9 bases between the two ends. Germline V gene sequence: CDR1 SGHTA, CDR2 FQGNSA. The CDR3 DNA reads TGTGCCAGCAGTTATAGCGTTGAGCAGTTCTTC. This codes for CASSYSVEQFF.

This clonotype has ten or more counts. The chain joins TRBV20-1 to TRBJ2-1; unclear D gene. Germline CDR1 reads DFQATT; CDR2 reads SNEGSKA (reference sequence). The CDR3 runs 17 residues. V was shortened by 1 base and J by 0 bases, with 16 bases between the two germline ends. CDR3 region: CSARAPPPSSSYNEQFF. CDR3 DNA sequence: TGCAGTGCTAGAGCTCCCCCGCCATCAAGCTCCTACAATGAGCAGTTCTTC.

There are many counts of this clonotype. The rearrangement links TRBV11-2 to TRBJ1-2; D is perhaps TRBD1 (6 bases). The CDR3 runs to 18 residues. Germline V gene data show CDR1 as SGHAT and CDR2 as FQNNGV. The V end was cut by 2 bases, the J end by 0 bases, with 19 bases between. CDR3 DNA sequence: TGTGCCAGCAGCTTAAGACATCGGGACATCGGAGCTAACTATGGCTACACCTTC. Its translation: CASSLRHRDIGANYGYTF.

This clonotype came up many times. The gene calls are TRBV7-2 and TRBJ1-1; 8 bases map to TRBD1. This CDR3 is 15 amino acids long. Trimming cost V 4 bases and J 4 bases; bases outside gene matches: 8. Germline V gene lookup returns CDR1 SGHTA and CDR2 FQGNSA. The CDR3 DNA follows: TGTGCCAGCAGCTCGGACAGGGATAGGGTCACTGAAGCTTTCTTT. It codes for CASSSDRDRVTEAFF.

The chain has TRBV28 and TRBJ2-5; 7 positions match TRBD1. The CDR3 has 15 amino acids. V shed 5 bases and J 3 bases; nucleotides not matched to a gene: 9. Germline-derived CDR1 and CDR2 are MDHEN and SYDVKM. CDR3: CASSPLGQAEETQYF. The CDR3 nucleotides read TGTGCCAGCAGTCCGCTTGGACAGGCAGAAGAGACCCAGTACTTC.

The V and J genes are TRBV7-9 and TRBJ2-3; a weak D match, TRBD2 (7 bases). The V and J ends lost 6 bases and 1 base respectively, with 17 bases between them. This CDR3 is 16 amino acids long. Germline V lookup: CDR1 SEHNR, CDR2 FQNEAQ (reference sequence). The CDR3 loop is CASSQRGADRTDTQYF. The CDR3 DNA reads TGTGCCAGCAGTCAACGGGGGGCGGACCGCACAGATACGCAGTATTTT.

This clonotype was detected many times. This sequence joins TRBV5-6 and TRBJ2-3, with TRBD1 matching 7 bases. The V and J ends lost 1 base and 4 bases, in that order; junction bases with no gene match: 18. CDR3 length equals 19 residues. Germline values: CDR1 SGHDT, CDR2 YYEEEE. The CDR3 loop is CASSLWDSRIISDADTQYF. The CDR3 DNA follows: TGTGCCAGCAGCTTGTGGGACAGCCGTATCATCTCTGATGCAGATACGCAGTATTTT.

This clonotype was observed many times. The V call is TRBV19, the J call TRBJ1-1, with 7 bases aligning to TRBD1. V shed 5 bases and J 1 base; nucleotides not matched to a gene: 7. Germline V gene sequence: CDR1 LNHDA, CDR2 SQIVND (reference sequence). CDR3 length: 15 amino acids. The CDR3 spells CASSQRQGRNTEAFF. In DNA form, the CDR3 reads TGTGCCAGTAGTCAAAGACAGGGAAGGAACACTGAAGCTTTCTTT.

This clonotype was seen ten or more times. This rearrangement joins TRBV7-8 to TRBJ2-3, with TRBD2 matching over 7 bases. This CDR3 spans 17 amino acids. The ends lost 5 bases at V and 2 bases at J; junction bases unmatched: 13. Germline CDR1 is SGHVS and CDR2 is FQNEAQ. The CDR3 DNA sequence: TGTGCCAGCAGCCCGAAAAGGACTAGTACGGTCACAGATACGCAGTATTTT. It specifies CASSPKRTSTVTDTQYF.

This clonotype showed up many times. V is TRBV7-3 and J is TRBJ1-1; 9 nucleotides agree with TRBD1. The CDR3 spans 17 residues. Per the germline V gene, CDR1 is SGHTA and CDR2 is FQGTGA. The V and J ends lost 3 bases and 1 base, in that order; junction bases with no gene match: 9. This CDR3 reads CASSFVPGQGKNTEAFF. As DNA, the CDR3 is TGTGCCAGCAGCTTTGTTCCGGGACAGGGAAAGAACACTGAAGCTTTCTTT.

The chain links TRBV5-1 to TRBJ1-1; D might be TRBD1 (5 bases). Trimming left V 1 base short and J 1 base short, with 17 bases between. There are 17 residues in the CDR3. Germline lookup yields CDR1 SGHRS and CDR2 YFSETQ. The DNA for the CDR3 is TGCGCCAGCAGCTTGAGGAGCGGGGCTGGGAGGAACACTGAAGCTTTCTTT. It encodes CASSLRSGAGRNTEAFF.

At least ten counts were recorded for this clonotype. The chain has TRBV7-2 and TRBJ1-3; TRBD1 aligns across 10 bases. From germline, CDR1 is SGHTA and CDR2 FQGNSA. This CDR3 region has 15 residues. Losses at the gene ends were 6 bases for V and 5 bases for J; bases not matched to a gene: 7. The chain's CDR3 is CASSLDRGQRNTIYF. The CDR3 DNA reads TGTGCCAGCAGTCTCGACAGGGGGCAAAGAAACACCATATATTTT.

This clonotype came up many times. The chain carries TRBV11-1 and TRBJ2-5; the D is unclear. Germline loops: CDR1 SGHAT, CDR2 FQDESV (reference sequence). The CDR3 spans 13 residues. Trimming took 5 bases from V and 1 from J, leaving 8 bases between them. The CDR3 protein is CASSLDGQETQYF. As DNA, the CDR3 is TGTGCCAGCAGCCTGGACGGCCAAGAGACCCAGTACTTC. Drawing the rest from reference TRBV11-1 and TRBJ2-5, the complete variable domain is EAEVAQSPRYKITEKSQAVAFWCDPISGHATLYWYRQILGQGPELLVQFQDESVVDDSQLPKDRFSAERLKGVDSTLKIQPAELGDSAMYLCASSLDGQETQYFGPGTRLLVL.